This T cell receptor beta chain was observed in a study of T cell changes during pregnancy in multiple sclerosis. Germline CDR1 reads LNHDA; CDR2 reads SQIVND (reference sequence). V trimming: 10 bases; J trimming: 0 bases; junction bases outside the gene matches: 8. CDR3 size: 15 residues. Here immunoSEQ multiplex PCR was the method, and the copy in TCRdb shows in-frame clones only, minus some. The sample lists around 52,000 clones, around 92% seen once, with roughly 0.19% in the top ten. The chain carries TRBV19 and TRBJ1-4; 7 nucleotides line up with TRBD1. Sample: CD4+ T cells from peripheral blood mononuclear cells, taken in the second trimester of pregnancy. The receptor's source is a female donor with multiple sclerosis, enrolled in a pregnancy study. The CDR3 region is CATSRDRATNEKLFF. The CDR3 nucleotides read TGTGCCACCTCCCGGGACAGAGCAACTAATGAAAAACTGTTTTTT.